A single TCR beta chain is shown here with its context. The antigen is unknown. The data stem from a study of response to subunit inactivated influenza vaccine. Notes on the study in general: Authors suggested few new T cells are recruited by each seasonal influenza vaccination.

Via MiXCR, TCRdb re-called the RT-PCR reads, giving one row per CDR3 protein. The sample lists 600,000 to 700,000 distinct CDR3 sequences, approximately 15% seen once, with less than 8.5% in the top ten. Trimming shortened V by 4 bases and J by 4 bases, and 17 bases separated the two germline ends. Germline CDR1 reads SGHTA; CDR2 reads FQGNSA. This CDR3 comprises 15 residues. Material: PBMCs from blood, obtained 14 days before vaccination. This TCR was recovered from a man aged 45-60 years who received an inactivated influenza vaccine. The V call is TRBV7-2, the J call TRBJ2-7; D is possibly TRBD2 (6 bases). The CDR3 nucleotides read TGTGCCAGCAGCTCCTCCGGGAGTTGGGTTTACGAGCAGTACTTC. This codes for CASSSSGSWVYEQYF. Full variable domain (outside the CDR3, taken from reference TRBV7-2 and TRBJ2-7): GAGVSQSPSNKVTEKGKDVELRCDPISGHTALYWYRQSLGQGLEFLIYFQGNSAPDKSGLPSDRFSAERTGGSVSTLTIQRTQQEDSAVYLCASSSSGSWVYEQYFGPGTRLTVT.